The present entry profiles one T cell receptor (beta chain) with its context. Its target is unknown. This CDR3 comprises 14 residues. Per the germline V gene, CDR1 is SGDLS and CDR2 is YYNGEE. The V segment lost 3 bases and the J segment 1 base; nucleotides outside the gene matches: 1. TCRdb re-derived calls from the reads in MiXCR, one entry per CDR3 protein. The profile shows about 180,000 distinct CDR3 sequences, about 17% of them singletons. These data originate in a study of T cell repertoires in cytomegalovirus infection. Broader study findings: Cumulative frequency of public TCR beta families picked out carriers of CMV plus the relevant HLA.

Sequenced material: CD8+ T cells from PBMCs. The TCR comes from a human donor in good health (CMV status not recorded). Some clones in this sample may be carry-over from other donors' samples. The chain is built from TRBV9 and TRBJ2-7; 10 positions match TRBD2. The CDR3, as DNA: TGTGCCAGCAGCGAGACTAGCGGGTCCTACGAGCAGTACTTC. This gives the protein CASSETSGSYEQYF.